These T cell receptor beta chains were read from a single sample in a study of blood T cell repertoires in COVID-19. This table comes from immunoSEQ multiplex PCR, and its TCRdb copy is limited to in-frame clones, with some not included. The sample holds about 670,000 clones, 85% to 90% seen once. Sequencing input: peripheral blood. These TCRs come from a woman between 18 and 29 years old with acute or convalescent COVID-19. CDR3s include the opening cysteine and the closing phenylalanine or tryptophan. Expanded clones get a size class; other rows say once, few or many, or leave the size out.

V gene: TRBV7-8; clone size: .; CDR3 protein: CASSLLGAKGYGYTF
V gene: TRBV18; clone size: .; CDR3 protein: CASSRYGQGTAEAFF
V gene: TRBV15; clone size: .; CDR3 protein: CATSRGRQGENYGYTF
V gene: TRBV27; clone size: .; CDR3 protein: CASSLAQGLSYGYTF
V gene: TRBV18; clone size: .; CDR3 protein: CASSPPSGGRNEQFF
V gene: TRBV12-3/TRBV12-4; clone size: .; CDR3 protein: CASTFTGRREQYF
V gene: TRBV12-3/TRBV12-4; clone size: .; CDR3 protein: CASSHSTGSEAFF
V gene: TRBV6-1; clone size: .; CDR3 protein: CASSEAPESFGNTIYF
V gene: TRBV15; clone size: few; CDR3 protein: CATSRQGAFYGYTF
V gene: TRBV9; clone size: .; CDR3 protein: CASSVGGPTEAFF
V gene: TRBV5-1; clone size: once; CDR3 protein: CASSLRQDNVDTQYF
V gene: TRBV29-1; clone size: .; CDR3 protein: CSVEDRGTGGVILYGYTF
V gene: TRBV5-1; clone size: .; CDR3 protein: CASSFWAHHQPQHF
V gene: TRBV5-6; clone size: .; CDR3 protein: CASSSRLDFATNEKLFF
V gene: TRBV19; clone size: few; CDR3 protein: CASARRDRETEAFF
V gene: TRBV7-8; clone size: .; CDR3 protein: CASSVAGTGRDPQETQYF
V gene: TRBV6-4; clone size: .; CDR3 protein: CASRAGTEAYNEQFF
V gene: TRBV10-3; clone size: .; CDR3 protein: CASNSGGAYNEQFF
V gene: TRBV11-2; clone size: .; CDR3 protein: CASSLVSSGVEKLFF
V gene: TRBV6-5; clone size: .; CDR3 protein: CASSYRTANTEAFF
V gene: TRBV2; clone size: .; CDR3 protein: CARRGGRGTGELFF
V gene: TRBV3-1/TRBV3-2; clone size: .; CDR3 protein: CASSYQGLGNSPLHF
V gene: TRBV6-2/TRBV6-3; clone size: .; CDR3 protein: CASSYSGTVNQPQHF
V gene: TRBV6-2/TRBV6-3; clone size: few; CDR3 protein: CASSYSEEFNEQFF
V gene: TRBV6-1; clone size: .; CDR3 protein: CASSARGTGKGNTIYF
V gene: TRBV5-1; clone size: .; CDR3 protein: CASSEGSGTRFMNTEAFF
V gene: TRBV24-1; clone size: once; CDR3 protein: CATSDFPRTYEQYF
V gene: TRBV5-1; clone size: .; CDR3 protein: CASSYGTGGTYEQYF
V gene: TRBV7-7; clone size: .; CDR3 protein: CASSSTTGASETQYF
V gene: TRBV29-1; clone size: once; CDR3 protein: CSVGPQAFF
V gene: TRBV4-1; clone size: .; CDR3 protein: CASSNPLGSSYNEQFF
V gene: TRBV18; clone size: .; CDR3 protein: CASSPNQGNTIYF
V gene: TRBV30; clone size: .; CDR3 protein: CAWRGQGAHEQYF
V gene: TRBV19; clone size: .; CDR3 protein: CASSGGTGLNEKLFF
V gene: TRBV4-1; clone size: .; CDR3 protein: CASSPRGANYGYTF
V gene: TRBV2; clone size: .; CDR3 protein: CASSEGQIGEKLFF
V gene: TRBV7-2; clone size: .; CDR3 protein: CASSRNRGQGVQYF
V gene: TRBV7-7; clone size: many; CDR3 protein: CASSLGTGLEEQYF
V gene: TRBV9; clone size: .; CDR3 protein: CASSFRDRSYNEQFF
V gene: TRBV7-9; clone size: .; CDR3 protein: CASSPSGGPNTGELFF
V gene: TRBV13; clone size: .; CDR3 protein: CASSNQRGPITSTDTQYF
V gene: TRBV5-4; clone size: .; CDR3 protein: CASSLARGDSYGYTF
V gene: TRBV12-3/TRBV12-4; clone size: .; CDR3 protein: CASSRDRGYTF
V gene: TRBV5-6; clone size: .; CDR3 protein: CASSVDRRYSPLHF
V gene: TRBV2; clone size: .; CDR3 protein: CASSEITPEEQYF
V gene: TRBV19; clone size: .; CDR3 protein: CASSWDTNQPQHF